Following are 3 T cell receptor beta chains from one sample sequenced in a study of STAT3 mutations in large granular lymphocyte leukemia. Whole-study findings and limits: In T-cell large granular lymphocyte leukemia, about half of patients showed multiple immunodominant subclonotypes.

These receptors lack a known antigen. Some clones are missing from TCRdb's copy, which holds only in-frame ones; the method was immunoSEQ multiplex PCR. Among tens of thousands of clones, 81% were seen once, and the ten largest hold 0.43%. Specimen: PBMCs. The source of these receptors is a human donor with T large granular lymphocyte leukemia. Some clones in this sample may be carry-over from other donors' samples.

The rearrangement joins TRBV10-3 to TRBJ2-1; D not resolved. The V gene's germline CDR1 is ENHRY and CDR2 SYGVKD. Trimming took 0 bases from V and 12 from J, leaving 6 bases between them. The CDR3 has 11 residues. CDR3 in DNA: TGTGCCATCAGTGAGTCGTGGCTGCAGTTCTTC. It yields the protein CAISESWLQFF.

The chain joins TRBV18 to TRBJ2-1; the match to TRBD2 covers 9 bases. Germline CDR1 KGHSH, CDR2 LQKENI. V was clipped by 3 bases and J by 5 bases; unmatched bases: 5. The CDR3 extends over 15 amino acids. The CDR3 loop is CASSPVAGVHNEQFF. The CDR3, as DNA: TGTGCCAGCTCACCGGTAGCGGGGGTGCACAATGAGCAGTTCTTC. Drawing the rest from reference TRBV18 and TRBJ2-1, the complete variable domain is NAGVMQNPRHLVRRRGQEARLRCSPMKGHSHVYWYRQLPEEGLKFMVYLQKENIIDESGMPKERFSAEFPKEGPSILRIQQVVRGDSAAYFCASSPVAGVHNEQFFGPGTRLTVL.

The gene calls are TRBV9 and TRBJ1-2; D not certain. CDR1 SGDLS and CDR2 YYNGEE come from the germline V gene. V was trimmed by 4 bases and J by 2 bases, leaving 9 bases between them. This CDR3 has 13 residues. The CDR3 loop is CASSPVGNYGYTF. For the CDR3, the DNA is TGTGCCAGCAGCCCGGTCGGAAACTATGGCTACACCTTC.